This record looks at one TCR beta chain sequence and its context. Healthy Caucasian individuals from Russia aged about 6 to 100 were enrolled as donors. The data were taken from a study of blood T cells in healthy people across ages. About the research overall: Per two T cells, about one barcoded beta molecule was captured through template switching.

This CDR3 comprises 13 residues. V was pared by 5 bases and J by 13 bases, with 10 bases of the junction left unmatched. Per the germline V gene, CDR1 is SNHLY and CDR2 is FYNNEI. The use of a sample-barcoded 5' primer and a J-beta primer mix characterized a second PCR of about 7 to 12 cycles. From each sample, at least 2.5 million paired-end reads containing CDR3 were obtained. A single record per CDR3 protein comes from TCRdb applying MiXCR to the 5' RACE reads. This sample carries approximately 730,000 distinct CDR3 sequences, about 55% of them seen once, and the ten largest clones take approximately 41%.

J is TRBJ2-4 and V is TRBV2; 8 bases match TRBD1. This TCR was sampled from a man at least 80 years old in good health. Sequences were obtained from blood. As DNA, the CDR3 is TGTGCCAGCAGTCAGGCAGGGGGCAATGAGCAGTACTTC. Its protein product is CASSQAGGNEQYF.